This T cell receptor beta chain came from a study of OX40 agonist ivuxolimab in advanced cancers. On this clone itself: Its cognate antigen is unknown.

The study sampled blood at baseline, cycle 4 day 1, and cycle 7 day 1. Germline values: CDR1 SGHRS, CDR2 YFSETQ. The CDR3 has 15 amino acids. The V gene lost 0 bases and the J gene lost 5 bases, with 11 bases spanning the gap. Method: immunoSEQ multiplex PCR; TCRdb's copy keeps in-frame clones and lacks some. This table has under 60,000 clones, 80% to 90% appearing once. Findings and limits, study-wide: More expanded clones were found, on average, in CD8+ than in CD4+ T cells. At 0.1 to 3.0 mg/kg, clonal expansion of CD4+ and CD8+ blood T cells had occurred by week 6. Antigen specificity remained undetermined for the expanded peripheral T cells.

This specimen consisted of CD4+ or CD8+ T cells sorted from blood, obtained in a trial of the OX40 agonist ivuxolimab. The sequence was collected from an adult with an advanced solid tumor such as melanoma, head and neck, liver or kidney cancer. V is TRBV5-1 and J is TRBJ1-4; D perhaps matches TRBD1 (5 bases). CDR3 sequence: CASSLGQTMNEKLFF. CDR3 coding DNA: TGCGCCAGCAGCTTGGGACAGACGATGAATGAAAAACTGTTTTTT.